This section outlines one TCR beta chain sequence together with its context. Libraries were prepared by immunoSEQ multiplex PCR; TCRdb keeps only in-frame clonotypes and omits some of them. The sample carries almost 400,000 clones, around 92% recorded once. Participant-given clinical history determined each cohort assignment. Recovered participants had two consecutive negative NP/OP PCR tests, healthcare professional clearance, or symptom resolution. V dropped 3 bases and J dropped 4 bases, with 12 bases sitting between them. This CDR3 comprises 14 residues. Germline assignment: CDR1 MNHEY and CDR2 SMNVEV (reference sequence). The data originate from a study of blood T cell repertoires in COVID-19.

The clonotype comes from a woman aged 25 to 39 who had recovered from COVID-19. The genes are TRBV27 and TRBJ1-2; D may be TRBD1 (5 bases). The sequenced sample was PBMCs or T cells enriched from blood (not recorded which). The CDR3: CASSFSGLPYGYTF. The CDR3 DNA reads TGTGCCAGCAGTTTTTCAGGGCTGCCCTATGGCTACACCTTC.